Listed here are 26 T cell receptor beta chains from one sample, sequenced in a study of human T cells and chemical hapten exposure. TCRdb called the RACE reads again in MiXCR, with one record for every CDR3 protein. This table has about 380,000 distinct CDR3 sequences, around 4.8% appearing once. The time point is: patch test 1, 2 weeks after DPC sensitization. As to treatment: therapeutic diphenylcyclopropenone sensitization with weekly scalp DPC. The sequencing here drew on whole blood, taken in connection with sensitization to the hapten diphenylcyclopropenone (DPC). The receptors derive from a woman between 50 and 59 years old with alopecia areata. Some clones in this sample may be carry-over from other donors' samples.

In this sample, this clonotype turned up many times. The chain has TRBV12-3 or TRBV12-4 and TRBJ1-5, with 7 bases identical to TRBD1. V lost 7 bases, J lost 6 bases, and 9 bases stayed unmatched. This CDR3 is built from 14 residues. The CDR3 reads CASTMTGWIQPQHF. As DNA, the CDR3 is TGTGCCAGCACCATGACAGGGTGGATTCAGCCCCAGCATTTT.

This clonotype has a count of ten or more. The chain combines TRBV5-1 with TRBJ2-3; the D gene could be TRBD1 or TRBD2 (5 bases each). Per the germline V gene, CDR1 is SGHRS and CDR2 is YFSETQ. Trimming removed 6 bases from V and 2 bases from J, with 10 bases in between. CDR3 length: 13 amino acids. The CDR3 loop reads CASTGTATDTQYF. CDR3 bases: TGCGCCAGCACCGGGACGGCCACAGATACGCAGTATTTT.

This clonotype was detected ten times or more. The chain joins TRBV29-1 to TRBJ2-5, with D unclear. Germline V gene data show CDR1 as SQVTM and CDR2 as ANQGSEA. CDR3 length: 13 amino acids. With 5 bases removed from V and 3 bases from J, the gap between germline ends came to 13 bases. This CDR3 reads CSVSPGQKETQYF. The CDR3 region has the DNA TGCAGCGTTTCACCGGGCCAAAAAGAGACCCAGTACTTC.

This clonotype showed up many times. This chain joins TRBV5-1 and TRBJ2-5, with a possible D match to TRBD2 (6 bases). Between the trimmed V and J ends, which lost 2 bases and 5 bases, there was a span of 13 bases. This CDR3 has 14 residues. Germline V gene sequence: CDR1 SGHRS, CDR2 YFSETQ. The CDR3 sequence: CASSFGGEGETQYF. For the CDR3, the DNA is TGCGCCAGCAGCTTCGGAGGGGAAGGGGAGACCCAGTACTTC.

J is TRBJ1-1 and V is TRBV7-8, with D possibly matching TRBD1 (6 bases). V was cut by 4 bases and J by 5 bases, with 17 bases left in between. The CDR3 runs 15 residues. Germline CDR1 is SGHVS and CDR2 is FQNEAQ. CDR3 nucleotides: TGTGCCAGCAGCTCGAGGGCGCCAGGGGAGACTGAAGCTTTCTTT. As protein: CASSSRAPGETEAFF.

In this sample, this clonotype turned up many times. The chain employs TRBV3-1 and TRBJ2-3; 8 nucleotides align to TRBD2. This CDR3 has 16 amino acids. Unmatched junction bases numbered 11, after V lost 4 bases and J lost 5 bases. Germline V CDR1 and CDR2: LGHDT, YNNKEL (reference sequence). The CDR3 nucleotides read TGTGCCAGCAGCCTTTCTGGCGGGGGGCCGATAGATACGCAGTATTTT. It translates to CASSLSGGGPIDTQYF.

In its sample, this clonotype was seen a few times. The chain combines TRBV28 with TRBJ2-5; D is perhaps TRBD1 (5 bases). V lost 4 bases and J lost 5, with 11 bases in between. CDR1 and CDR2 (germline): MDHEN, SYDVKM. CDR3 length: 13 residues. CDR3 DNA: TGTGCCAGCAGTTCCAGGGTTAGGGAGACCCAGTACTTC. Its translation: CASSSRVRETQYF.

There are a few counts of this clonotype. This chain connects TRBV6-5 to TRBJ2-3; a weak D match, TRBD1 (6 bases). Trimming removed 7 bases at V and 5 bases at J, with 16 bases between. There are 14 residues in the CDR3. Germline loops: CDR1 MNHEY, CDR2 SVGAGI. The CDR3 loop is CASTPRTALDTQYF. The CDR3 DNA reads TGTGCCAGCACTCCTAGGACAGCGTTAGATACGCAGTATTTT.

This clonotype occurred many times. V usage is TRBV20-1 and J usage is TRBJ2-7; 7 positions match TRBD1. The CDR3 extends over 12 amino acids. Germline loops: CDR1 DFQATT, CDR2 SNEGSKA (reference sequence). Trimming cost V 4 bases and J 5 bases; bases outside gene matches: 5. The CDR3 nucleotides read TGCAGTGCTAAAGAGGGGGCCCACGAGCAGTACTTC. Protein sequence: CSAKEGAHEQYF.

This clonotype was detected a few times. This CDR3 reads CASSQRQTTNEKLFF. Written as DNA, the CDR3 is TGTGCCAGCAGTCAAAGACAGACAACTAATGAAAAACTGTTTTTT. The chain uses TRBV7-9 and TRBJ1-4; a weak D match, TRBD1 (5 bases). The V gene lost 6 bases and the J gene lost 0 bases, with 11 bases spanning the gap. The germline gives CDR1 SEHNR, CDR2 FQNEAQ (reference sequence). The CDR3 runs 15 residues.

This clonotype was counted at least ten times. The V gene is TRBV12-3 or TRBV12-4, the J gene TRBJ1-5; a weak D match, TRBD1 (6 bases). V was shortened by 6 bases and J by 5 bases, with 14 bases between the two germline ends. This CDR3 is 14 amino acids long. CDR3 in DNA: TGTGCCAGCAGCCTAGGGGGGGGGCATCAGCCCCAGCATTTT. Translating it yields CASSLGGGHQPQHF.

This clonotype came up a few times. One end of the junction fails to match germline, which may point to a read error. CDR3 sequence: CASSLLPGPEGTVF. The DNA of the CDR3 is TGCGCCAGCAGCTTACTCCCGGGACCCGAAGGGACAGTCTTC. The V gene is TRBV5-1, the J gene TRBJ2-5; 7 nucleotides line up with TRBD1. The length of the CDR3 is 14 residues. The germline CDR1 and CDR2 sequences are SGHRS and YFSETQ. The full variable domain, its missing parts supplied by reference TRBV5-1 and TRBJ2-5, is KAGVTQTPRYLIKTRGQQVTLSCSPISGHRSVSWYQQTPGQGLQFLFEYFSETQRNKGNFPGRFSGRQFSNSRSEMNVSTLELGDSALYLCASSLLPGPEGTVFGPGTRLLVL.

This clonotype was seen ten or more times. CDR3: CASSLDQRDPLAKNIQYF. The CDR3 bases are TGTGCCAGCAGCTTAGACCAGCGGGACCCGCTAGCCAAAAACATTCAGTACTTC. The genes are TRBV7-6 and TRBJ2-4; 7 bases are shared with TRBD2. The CDR3 is 18 residues long. Germline loops: CDR1 SGHVS, CDR2 FNYEAQ. The J segment lost 0 bases and the V segment lost 1 base, leaving 9 bases of the junction unmatched.

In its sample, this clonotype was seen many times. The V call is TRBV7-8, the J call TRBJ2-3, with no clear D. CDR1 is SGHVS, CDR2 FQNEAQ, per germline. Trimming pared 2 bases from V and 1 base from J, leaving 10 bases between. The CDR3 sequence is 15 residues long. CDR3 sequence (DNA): TGTGCCAGCAGCTTACGACATGGTGGCACAGATACGCAGTATTTT. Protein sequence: CASSLRHGGTDTQYF.

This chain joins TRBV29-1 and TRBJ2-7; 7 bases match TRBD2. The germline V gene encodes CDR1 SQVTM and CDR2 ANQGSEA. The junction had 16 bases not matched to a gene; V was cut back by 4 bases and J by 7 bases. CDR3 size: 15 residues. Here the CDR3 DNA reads TGCAGCGTTGGTAGGAGGGAGGGCCCTATATTGGAGCAGTACTTC. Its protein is CSVGRREGPILEQYF.

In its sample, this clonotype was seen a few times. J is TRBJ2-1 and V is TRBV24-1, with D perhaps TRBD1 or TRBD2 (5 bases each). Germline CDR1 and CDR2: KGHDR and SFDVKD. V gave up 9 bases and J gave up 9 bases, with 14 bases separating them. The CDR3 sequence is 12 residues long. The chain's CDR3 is CATGDEGLEQFF. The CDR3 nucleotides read TGTGCCACCGGGGACGAGGGCCTTGAGCAGTTCTTC.

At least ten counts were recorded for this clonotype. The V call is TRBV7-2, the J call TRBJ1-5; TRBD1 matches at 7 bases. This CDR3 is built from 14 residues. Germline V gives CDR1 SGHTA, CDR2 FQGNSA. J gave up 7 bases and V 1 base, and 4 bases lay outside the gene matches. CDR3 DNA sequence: TGTGCCAGCAGCTTAGAGGGGGCCGGGCAGCCCCAGCATTTT. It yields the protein CASSLEGAGQPQHF.

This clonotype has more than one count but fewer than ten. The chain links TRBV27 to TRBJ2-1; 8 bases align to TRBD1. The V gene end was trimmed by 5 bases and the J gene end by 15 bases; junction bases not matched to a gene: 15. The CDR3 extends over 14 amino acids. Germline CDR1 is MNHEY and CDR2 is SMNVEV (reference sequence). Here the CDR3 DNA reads TGTGCCAGCAGTCCACTACCCCCCGGACAGGGACCGTTCTTC. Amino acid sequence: CASSPLPPGQGPFF.

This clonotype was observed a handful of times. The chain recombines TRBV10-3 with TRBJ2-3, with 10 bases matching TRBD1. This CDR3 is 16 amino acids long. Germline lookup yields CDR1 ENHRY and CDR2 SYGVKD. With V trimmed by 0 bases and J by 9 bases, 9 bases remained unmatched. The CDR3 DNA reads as TGTGCCATCAGTGAGTCCAGGGACAGGGGCGGCGGAACGCAGTATTTT. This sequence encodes CAISESRDRGGGTQYF.

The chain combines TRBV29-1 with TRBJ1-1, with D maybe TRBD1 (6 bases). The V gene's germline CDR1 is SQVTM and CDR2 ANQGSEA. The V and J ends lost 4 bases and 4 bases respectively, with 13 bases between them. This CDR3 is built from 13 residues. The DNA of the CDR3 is TGCAGCGTTGCGTACAGGGCTGTCACTGAAGCTTTCTTT. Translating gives CSVAYRAVTEAFF.

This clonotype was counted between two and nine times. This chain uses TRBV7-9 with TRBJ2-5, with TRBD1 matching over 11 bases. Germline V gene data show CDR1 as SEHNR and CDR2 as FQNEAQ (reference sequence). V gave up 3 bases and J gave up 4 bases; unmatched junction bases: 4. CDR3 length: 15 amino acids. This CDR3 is CASSFGTGGIETQYF. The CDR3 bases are TGTGCCAGCAGCTTCGGGACAGGGGGGATAGAGACCCAGTACTTC.

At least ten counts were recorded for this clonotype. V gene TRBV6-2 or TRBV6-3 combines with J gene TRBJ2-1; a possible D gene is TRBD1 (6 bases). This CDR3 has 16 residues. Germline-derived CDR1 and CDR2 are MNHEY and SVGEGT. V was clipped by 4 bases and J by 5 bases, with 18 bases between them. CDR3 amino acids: CASSFRGSRRHNEQFF. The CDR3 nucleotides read TGTGCCAGCAGTTTCAGGGGATCCCGACGACACAATGAGCAGTTCTTC.

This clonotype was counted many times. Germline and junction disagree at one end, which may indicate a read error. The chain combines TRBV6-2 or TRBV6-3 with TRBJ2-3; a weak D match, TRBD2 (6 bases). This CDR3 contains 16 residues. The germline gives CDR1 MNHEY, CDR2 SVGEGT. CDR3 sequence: CASSYSNGGLTDAQYF. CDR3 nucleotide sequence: TGTGCCAGCAGTTACTCGAATGGGGGACTCACAGATGCGCAGTATTTT.

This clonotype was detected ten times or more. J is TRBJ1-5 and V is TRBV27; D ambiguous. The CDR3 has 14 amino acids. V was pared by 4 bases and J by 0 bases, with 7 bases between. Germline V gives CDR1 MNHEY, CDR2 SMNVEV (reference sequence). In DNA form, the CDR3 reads TGTGCCAGCAGTTCCGAATATAGCAATCAGCCCCAGCATTTT. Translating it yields CASSSEYSNQPQHF.

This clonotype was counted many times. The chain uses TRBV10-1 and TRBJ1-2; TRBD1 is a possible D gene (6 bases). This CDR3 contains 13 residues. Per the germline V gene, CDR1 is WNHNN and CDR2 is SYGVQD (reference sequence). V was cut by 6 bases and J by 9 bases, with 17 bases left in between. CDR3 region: CASRDSENGSYTF. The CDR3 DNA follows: TGCGCCAGCAGGGACAGCGAAAATGGGAGCTACACCTTC.

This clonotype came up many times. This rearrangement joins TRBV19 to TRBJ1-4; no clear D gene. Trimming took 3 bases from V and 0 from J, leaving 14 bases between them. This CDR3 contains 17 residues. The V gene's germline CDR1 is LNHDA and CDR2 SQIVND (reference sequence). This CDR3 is CASSIPPGAATNEKLFF. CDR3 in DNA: TGTGCCAGTAGTATCCCGCCCGGAGCCGCAACTAATGAAAAACTGTTTTTT.